One T cell receptor (beta chain) is described in this entry. Its specificity is unknown. Trimming left V 1 base short and J 7 bases short, with 8 bases between. Germline V gene lookup returns CDR1 MGHRA and CDR2 YSYEKL. The CDR3 is 12 residues long. While unrecorded immune exposures were likely, the donors were nominally healthy when sampled. This record comes from a study of cytomegalovirus exposure and HLA in healthy donors. Looking at the study overall: From about 170 million T cells, an earlier analysis saw approximately 120 million unique TCR beta sequences. Assignment to the Caucasian-associated ancestry cluster applied to 75% to 85% of the approximately 360 genotyped donors. Findings and caveats of the study: A later analysis linked a missense DCLRE1C variant to TCR beta V- and J-gene trimming.

60 Vbeta and 13 Jbeta primers were used in PCR. Method: immunoSEQ multiplex PCR; TCRdb's copy keeps in-frame clones and lacks some. This table holds 200,000 or so clones. Sequencing was performed on PBMCs. The chain employs TRBV4-1 and TRBJ2-7; D gene ambiguous. This sequence originates from a girl under 10 years old in good health and CMV-seropositive. CDR3 in amino acids: CASSQGSSEQYF. The CDR3, as DNA: TGCGCCAGCAGCCAAGGTTCGTCGGAGCAGTACTTC.